This is a list of T cell receptor beta chains from one sample in a study of CD8+ T cells in alopecia areata. The data were produced by immunoSEQ multiplex PCR, yet TCRdb's version contains in-frame clones alone and is incomplete. The table lists some 180,000 clones, about 63% of them singletons, with under 2% in the top ten. Sequences were derived from CD4+ T cells sorted from blood, sampled at week 0. These receptors all stem from a human donor with alopecia areata. Each CDR3 is given without its conserved first and last residue. Fields, in order: clone size, D gene, V gene, CDR3 protein. D genes are given only for firm matches. Part of the rows lack a size; the others show once, few, many or a class for expanded clones.

size: .; D: TRBD1; V: TRBV5-6; CDR3: ASSPPGTGGVNGYT
size: few; D: TRBD1; V: TRBV11-2; CDR3: ASSSQGEDEKLF
size: .; D: .; V: TRBV15; CDR3: ATSRAENSYEQY
size: few; D: .; V: TRBV4-2; CDR3: ASSQEAFTDTQY
size: .; D: .; V: TRBV29-1; CDR3: SVDINAGEQY
size: .; D: .; V: TRBV11-2; CDR3: ASSLDLGGGQPQH
size: .; D: .; V: TRBV29-1; CDR3: SVENPVWVGTEAF
size: .; D: .; V: TRBV11-3; CDR3: ASSLESGGSEAF
size: .; D: TRBD1; V: TRBV30; CDR3: AWSANRGQWGYT
size: .; D: .; V: TRBV15; CDR3: ATSRGPEEREQY
size: once; D: .; V: TRBV6-1; CDR3: ASGGTGPQPQH
size: .; D: .; V: TRBV4-3; CDR3: ASSQDLTSEKLF
size: .; D: TRBD1; V: TRBV9; CDR3: ASSVGQANSPLH
size: .; D: .; V: TRBV11-2; CDR3: ASSGGLLAF
size: .; D: .; V: TRBV19; CDR3: ASSIVMRVAKNIQY
size: .; D: .; V: TRBV30; CDR3: AWSPGQNYGYT
size: .; D: .; V: TRBV7-6; CDR3: ASSPGPYEQY
size: .; D: TRBD2; V: TRBV9; CDR3: ASSEPAGGSSYNEQF
size: .; D: .; V: TRBV29-1; CDR3: SVVDSPRYEQY
size: .; D: .; V: TRBV29-1; CDR3: SVQSAGGYGYT
size: .; D: .; V: TRBV19; CDR3: ASRHSGLGTRRTNTGELF
size: .; D: TRBD1; V: TRBV29-1; CDR3: SVEDRGGGRFYGYT
size: .; D: .; V: TRBV28; CDR3: ASSPGERREQY
size: .; D: .; V: TRBV7-2; CDR3: ASQKGTTSNQPQH
size: .; D: .; V: TRBV10-3; CDR3: AISTPSTDTQY
size: .; D: TRBD1; V: TRBV15; CDR3: ATSRVRSRGLNTEAF
size: .; D: .; V: TRBV29-1; CDR3: SVDRGMNTEAF
size: .; D: .; V: TRBV29-1; CDR3: SALRPLSLGYT
size: .; D: TRBD1; V: TRBV29-1; CDR3: SVAGQIQETQY
size: few; D: TRBD2; V: TRBV7-2; CDR3: ASSSHSGGRNEQF
size: .; D: .; V: TRBV20-1; CDR3: SASQNTEAF